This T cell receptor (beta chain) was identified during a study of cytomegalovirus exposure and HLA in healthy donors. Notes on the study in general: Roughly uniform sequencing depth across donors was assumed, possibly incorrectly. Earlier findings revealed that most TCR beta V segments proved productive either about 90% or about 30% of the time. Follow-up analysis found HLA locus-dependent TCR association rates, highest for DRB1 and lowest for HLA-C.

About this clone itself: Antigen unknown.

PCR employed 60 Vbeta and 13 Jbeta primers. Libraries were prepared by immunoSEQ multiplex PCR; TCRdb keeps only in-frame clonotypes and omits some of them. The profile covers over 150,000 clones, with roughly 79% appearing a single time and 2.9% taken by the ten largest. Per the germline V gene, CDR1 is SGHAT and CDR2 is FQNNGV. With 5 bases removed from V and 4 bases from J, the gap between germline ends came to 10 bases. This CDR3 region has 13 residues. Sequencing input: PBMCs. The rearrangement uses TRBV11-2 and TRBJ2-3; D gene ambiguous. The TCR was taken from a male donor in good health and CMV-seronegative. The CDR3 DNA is TGTGCCAGCAGCATTAGTACGGCAGATACGCAGTATTTT. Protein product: CASSISTADTQYF.